Listed here is a single T cell receptor beta chain. Each CDR3 protein is one row after TCRdb ran MiXCR on the RT-PCR reads. The sample has approximately 720,000 distinct CDR3 sequences, more than 13% seen once. Trimming pared 6 bases from V and 8 bases from J, leaving 13 bases between. This CDR3 has 12 amino acids. Germline V lookup: CDR1 MDHEN, CDR2 SYDVKM. Sequenced sample: memory CD4+ T cells from blood. The source is a female donor in good health, serving as a healthy control. This chain joins TRBV28 and TRBJ1-2; weak D call: TRBD1 (5 bases). CDR3 sequence reads: CASSSDRWGYTF. The CDR3 DNA reads TGTGCCAGCAGCTCCGACAGATGGGGCTACACCTTC.